This T cell receptor beta chain appears in the sequencing data of a study of T cell clonality in common variable immunodeficiency. The CDR3 contains 13 residues. V was shortened by 0 bases and J by 0 bases, with 5 bases between the two germline ends. The germline CDR1 and CDR2 sequences are DFQATT and SNEGSKA (reference sequence). There are many counts of this clone. The read stops 3 residues short of the end of the CDR3; the missing end is completed from the germline J gene. Using immunoSEQ multiplex PCR, the repertoire was profiled, and TCRdb retains in-frame clones only, with some absent. The data show roughly 40,000 clones, none appearing only once, with around 1.5% held by the ten largest.

The chain joins TRBV20-1 to TRBJ2-5; no firm D call. The clonotype originates from a person aged 18-70 years in good health. Sample: peripheral blood mononuclear cells. CDR3 region: CSARDSYQETQYF. The CDR3 DNA, read in part, is TGCAGTGCTAGAGACTCGTACCAAGAGACC.